Below are 4 T cell receptor beta chains sequenced from a single sample in a study of OX40 agonist ivuxolimab in advanced cancers. The data were produced by immunoSEQ multiplex PCR, yet TCRdb's version contains in-frame clones alone and is incomplete. The profile shows about 55,000 clones, more than 70% of them singletons. Sequencing used CD4+ or CD8+ T cells sorted from blood, obtained in a trial of the OX40 agonist ivuxolimab. These receptors came from an adult with an advanced solid tumor such as melanoma, head and neck, liver or kidney cancer.

This chain links TRBV10-3 with TRBJ1-1; D gene uncertain. Germline CDR1 and CDR2: ENHRY and SYGVKD. This CDR3 region has 14 residues. Deletions cut 6 bases from V and 5 bases from J, with 16 bases between. CDR3 region: CAIRGFMASTEAFF. CDR3 nucleotides: TGTGCCATCAGGGGATTTATGGCATCTACTGAAGCTTTCTTT.

As concerns this clone: This same CDR3 is encoded by further DNA sequences in the sample. The rearrangement joins TRBV5-1 to TRBJ2-7; 8 positions agree with TRBD1. Losses at the gene ends were 7 bases for V and 4 bases for J; bases not matched to a gene: 7. This CDR3 contains 13 residues. The germline CDR1 and CDR2 sequences are SGHRS and YFSETQ. Here the CDR3 reads CASSLRQGYEQYF. The CDR3, as DNA: TGCGCCAGCTCTCTTAGACAGGGGTACGAGCAGTACTTC.

This chain connects TRBV29-1 to TRBJ1-5, with D maybe TRBD1 (6 bases). CDR3 size: 14 residues. The V end was cut by 3 bases, the J end by 7 bases, with 16 bases between. Germline loops: CDR1 SQVTM, CDR2 ANQGSEA. In DNA form, the CDR3 reads TGCAGCGTTGAGTCCGGGACATCAGGCCAGCCCCAGCATTTT. It yields the protein CSVESGTSGQPQHF.

The CDR3 here is CASSQDDQAYYGYTF. CDR3 bases: TGCGCCAGCAGCCAAGATGATCAGGCGTACTATGGCTACACCTTC. This chain uses TRBV4-1 with TRBJ1-2, with D unclear. Between the trimmed V and J ends, which lost 0 bases and 3 bases, there was a span of 11 bases. There are 15 residues in the CDR3. Germline CDR1 and CDR2: MGHRA and YSYEKL.